The rows below give T cell receptor beta chains drawn from one sample of a study of T-cell reconstitution after alpha-beta-depleted transplantation in children. One entry per CDR3 protein results from TCRdb running MiXCR on the PCR reads. The sample records 550,000 to 800,000 distinct CDR3 sequences, around 14% being singletons. The material sequenced was PBMCs, taken before TCRalphabeta/CD19-depleted stem cell transplant. These receptors all come from a girl aged 2 to 9 with congenital amegakaryocytic thrombocytopenia, due to receive a stem cell transplant. CDR3s include the opening cysteine and the closing phenylalanine or tryptophan. A D gene is named only where the DNA matches it firmly. Clone size is shown for a subset of rows, as once, few, many or a class of expanded clone.

d_gene | j_gene | v_gene | abundance | CDR3aa | CDR3nt
. | TRBJ2-1 | TRBV20-1 | many | CSARTISYNEQFF | TGCAGTGCTAGGACTATCTCCTACAATGAGCAGTTCTTC
TRBD1 | TRBJ1-1 | TRBV5-1 | many | CASSQGGAYTEAFF | TGCGCCAGCAGCCAAGGGGGCGCGTACACTGAAGCTTTCTTT
TRBD2 | TRBJ2-1 | TRBV20-1 | few | CSARDASGGHSYNEQFF | TGCAGTGCTAGAGATGCCAGCGGGGGACACTCCTACAATGAGCAGTTCTTC
. | TRBJ2-1 | TRBV12-3/TRBV12-4 | many | CASKSRGYNEQFF | TGTGCCAGCAAATCACGTGGCTACAATGAGCAGTTCTTC
TRBD2 | TRBJ2-7 | TRBV6-1 | few | CASSTLAGDYEQYF | TGTGCCAGCAGTACCCTAGCGGGAGATTACGAGCAGTACTTC
. | TRBJ2-7 | TRBV7-8 | many | CASSLVLTARAQYF | TGTGCCAGCAGCTTAGTTTTGACAGCCCGGGCGCAGTACTTC
TRBD1 | TRBJ2-6 | TRBV7-2 | many | CASSLGTGGAGANVLTF | TGTGCCAGCAGCTTAGGGACAGGGGGAGCTGGGGCCAACGTCCTGACTTTC
TRBD2 | TRBJ2-2 | TRBV20-1 | many | CSASSGRAGFTGELFF | TGCAGTGCTTCAAGCGGGAGGGCCGGATTCACCGGGGAGCTGTTTTTT
. | TRBJ1-2 | TRBV12-3/TRBV12-4 | . | CASSLSVVYGYTF | TGTGCCAGCAGTTTATCGGTGGTCTATGGCTACACCTTC
. | TRBJ2-7 | TRBV15 | few | CATSRIPYEQYF | TGTGCCACCAGCAGAATCCCCTACGAGCAGTACTTC
. | TRBJ1-2 | TRBV28 | few | CASSLGRGNYGYTF | TGTGCCAGCAGCCTGGGACGTGGGAACTATGGCTACACCTTC
TRBD2 | TRBJ2-1 | TRBV12-3/TRBV12-4 | many | CASSAPGTSGNEQFF | TGTGCCAGCAGTGCCCCCGGGACTAGCGGCAATGAGCAGTTCTTC
. | TRBJ1-2 | TRBV9 | . | CASSSGVDVVGYTF | TGTGCCAGCAGCTCCGGCGTAGATGTGGTTGGCTACACCTTC
. | TRBJ1-5 | TRBV28 | many | CASSFETGGNQPQHF | TGTGCCAGCAGTTTCGAGACAGGTGGCAATCAGCCCCAGCATTTT
TRBD2 | TRBJ2-2 | TRBV7-6 | . | CASSSRWTSGRGGELFF | TGTGCCAGCAGCTCCCGATGGACTAGCGGGAGAGGTGGGGAGCTGTTTTTT
. | TRBJ1-1 | TRBV20-1 | many | CSAREGTEAFF | TGCAGTGCTAGAGAGGGGACTGAAGCTTTCTTT
. | TRBJ2-7 | TRBV7-9 | few | CASTNLEKEQYF | TGTGCCAGCACCAACCTAGAGAAGGAGCAGTACTTC
. | TRBJ2-2 | TRBV20-1 | many | CSARAFLFPDTGELFF | TGCAGTGCTAGAGCCTTCCTCTTTCCGGACACCGGGGAGCTGTTTTTT
. | TRBJ1-2 | TRBV30 | . | CAWTSVGANYGYTF | TGTGCCTGGACGTCTGTTGGGGCTAACTATGGCTACACCTTC